These 24 T cell receptor beta chains were all obtained from the same sample, sequenced in a study of tumor and adjacent non-tumor tissue in lung cancer. The template was RNA from unsorted bulk tissue. TCRbeta libraries were built with three rounds of nested PCR, modified from ARM-PCR. TCRdb reprocessed the multiplex PCR reads via MiXCR and lists one record per CDR3 protein. The repertoire holds more than 75,000 distinct CDR3 sequences, with nearly 70% as singletons. Input material: lung tumor tissue. The origin of the receptors is a woman in her 70s with non-small cell lung cancer.

For this clonotype: A much larger clone is a single base away; this may be a read error. This chain links TRBV20-1 with TRBJ2-1, with D perhaps matching TRBD2 (5 bases). The CDR3 spans 15 residues. Germline V gene lookup returns CDR1 DFQATT and CDR2 SNEGSKA (reference sequence). CDR3 coding DNA: TGCAGTGCTAGAGTTGTGAGCGCCCCCGGGAATGAGGAGTTCTTC. Protein product: CSARVVSAPGNEEFF.

On this clonotype: Since the CDR3 does not end with the conserved phenylalanine or tryptophan, this likely comes from a read error. The limits of the CDR3 on the DNA are not certain, so only TCRdb's listed CDR3 is given. The chain is built from TRBV29-1 and TRBJ2-3; the listed D gene, TRBD1, was not tested against the DNA. Counting both end residues, the CDR3 totals 14 amino acids. Germline-derived CDR1 and CDR2 are SQVTM and ANQGSEA. CDR3 in amino acids: CSVAREIGADTRYS.

The sample holds a few counts of this clonotype. In this CDR3 the conserved last residue, phenylalanine or tryptophan, is missing, so a read error is likely. The chain combines TRBV20-1 with TRBJ2-7; 9 bases line up with TRBD1. CDR3 size: 15 residues. The V gene end was trimmed by 1 base and the J gene end by 7 bases; junction bases not matched to a gene: 11. CDR1 and CDR2 (germline): DFQATT, SNEGSKA (reference sequence). The chain's CDR3 is CSARGGHRGLREQYL. For the CDR3, the DNA is TGCAGTGCTAGAGGAGGCCACAGGGGGCTGAGGGAGCAGTACCTC.

The chain uses TRBV7-9 and TRBJ1-3; D is possibly TRBD1 (5 bases). The V gene lost 4 bases and the J gene lost 0 bases, with 13 bases spanning the gap. The CDR3 totals 16 residues. Germline V gives CDR1 SEHNR, CDR2 FQNEAQ (reference sequence). CDR3 amino acids: CASSSPGPYSGNTIYF. As DNA, the CDR3 is TGTGCCAGCAGCTCTCCGGGACCCTACTCTGGAAACACCATATATTTT.

As concerns this clonotype: This sequence may be a read error, since a much larger clone differs from it by one base. The CDR3 sequence: CASSLRGPTNEQYF. CDR3 DNA sequence: TGTGCCAGCAGCCTCAGGGGCCCCACCAACGAGCAGTACTTC. The V call is TRBV28, the J call TRBJ2-7, with D possibly being TRBD1 (6 bases). This CDR3 region has 14 residues. V was shortened by 6 bases and J by 5 bases, with 17 bases between the two germline ends. Germline lookup yields CDR1 MDHEN and CDR2 SYDVKM.

This rearrangement joins TRBV28 to TRBJ2-7; TRBD2 matches at 8 bases. Germline V gene sequence: CDR1 MDHEN, CDR2 SYDVKM. The ends lost 2 bases at V and 2 bases at J; junction bases unmatched: 5. The CDR3 runs 15 residues. DNA of the CDR3: TGTGCCAGCAGTTTAGCGGGAGGTGGCACCTACGAGCAGTACTTC. It is translated as CASSLAGGGTYEQYF.

Comments on this clonotype: The junction shows a germline mismatch at one end, possibly a read error. The rearrangement joins TRBV24-1 to TRBJ1-1; a weak D match, TRBD1 (6 bases). The CDR3 is made up of 14 amino acids. In germline, CDR1 is KGHDR, CDR2 SFDVKD. CDR3 in amino acids: CGTQSGGGLTEAFF. CDR3 sequence (DNA): TGTGGCACCCAATCCGGCGGGGGGCTTACTGAAGCTTTCTTT.

The genes are TRBV7-8 and TRBJ1-2; the D gene is possibly TRBD1 (5 bases). Germline V gene lookup returns CDR1 SGHVS and CDR2 FQNEAQ. Between the trimmed V and J ends, which lost 1 base and 12 bases, there was a span of 24 bases. This CDR3 is built from 16 residues. CDR3 nucleotides: TGTGCCAGCAGCTTAGGGCGGGGGGTTCCGGACTATGACCACACCTTC. This translates into CASSLGRGVPDYDHTF.

The CDR3 loop reads CTGSPRDERFYGYTF. CDR3 in DNA: TGTACCGGCAGCCCTCGAGACGAGCGTTTCTATGGCTACACCTTC. The genes are TRBV4-2 and TRBJ1-2, with D unresolved. This CDR3 spans 15 amino acids. Germline V lookup: CDR1 LGHNA, CDR2 YNFKEQ.

As concerns this clonotype: At one end the junction does not follow the germline gene, possibly because of a read error. The rearrangement uses TRBV6-5 and TRBJ2-7; D is perhaps TRBD1 (6 bases). CDR1 is MNHEY, CDR2 SVGAGI, per germline. This CDR3 has 15 residues. The CDR3 bases are TGTGCCAGCAGTTACGGGACATGGCAAACCTACGAGCGGTACTTC. It translates to CASSYGTWQTYERYF.

On this clonotype: Relative to the germline gene, one junction end is altered; a read error may explain this. The rearrangement links TRBV6-6 to TRBJ2-1, with 8 bases fitting TRBD1. Germline lookup yields CDR1 MNHNY and CDR2 SVGAGI (reference sequence). The CDR3 loop spans 16 amino acids. CDR3 residues: CATSNRTGRSYNEQFF. CDR3 DNA sequence: TGTGCCACCAGTAACAGGACAGGGAGGTCCTACAACGAGCAGTTCTTC.

Worth noting for this clonotype: This may arise from a read error, as a much more abundant clone is one base away. The chain carries TRBV5-1 and TRBJ2-2; D not certain. Germline V gene lookup returns CDR1 SGHRS and CDR2 YFSETQ. The V end lost 0 bases, the J end lost 4 bases, and 4 bases lay between the germline ends. This CDR3 is 13 amino acids long. As DNA, the CDR3 is TGCGCCAGCAGCTTGGGCTCCACCGGGGAGCTGTTTTTT. It encodes CASSLGSTGELFF.

Worth noting for this clonotype: A much bigger clone sits one base away, suggesting this may be a read error. V and J are TRBV20-1 and TRBJ2-5, with D possibly being TRBD2 (5 bases). Germline assignment: CDR1 DFQATT and CDR2 SNEGSKA (reference sequence). This CDR3 comprises 14 residues. For the CDR3, the DNA is TGCAATGCTAGAGATCTGGGCGGACCAGAGGGCCAGTACTTC. Its protein product is CNARDLGGPEGQYF.

Comments on this clonotype: The junction and the germline gene differ at one end; a read error may be behind it. This chain joins TRBV4-1 and TRBJ2-2; 9 nucleotides agree with TRBD2. The CDR3 contains 14 residues. CDR1 and CDR2 (germline): MGHRA, YSYEKL. This chain's CDR3 is CTSRIAGDTGELFF. The DNA for the CDR3 is TGCACCAGCAGAATAGCGGGGGACACCGGGGAGCTGTTTTTT.

This chain connects TRBV14 to TRBJ2-2; TRBD2 matches at 9 bases. The ends lost 6 bases at V and 5 bases at J; junction bases unmatched: 7. CDR1 SGHDN and CDR2 FVKESK come from the germline V gene. The length of the CDR3 is 15 residues. As DNA, the CDR3 is TGTGCCAGCAGTCAGGATAGCGGGAGAACCGGGGAGCTGTTTTTT. Translation gives CASSQDSGRTGELFF.

Remarks on this clonotype: Germline and junction disagree at one end, which may indicate a read error. The chain employs TRBV6-1 and TRBJ1-5; D not certain. Germline V gene sequence: CDR1 MNHNS, CDR2 SASEGT. The CDR3 has 16 residues. The CDR3 loop reads CASSELTSYSNQPQRF. The CDR3 DNA follows: TGTGCCAGCAGTGAACTGACATCGTATAGCAATCAACCCCAGCGTTTT.

To note about this clonotype: Germline is not matched at one junction end, which may reflect a read error. The chain carries TRBV11-1 and TRBJ1-2; no reliable D call. Germline CDR1 reads SGHAT; CDR2 reads FQDESV (reference sequence). The CDR3 runs 14 residues. Here the CDR3 reads CASSHSGVGHGHTF. DNA of the CDR3: TGTGCTAGCAGTCATTCGGGAGTTGGCCATGGCCACACCTTC. Full variable domain (outside the CDR3, taken from reference TRBV11-1 and TRBJ1-2): EAEVAQSPRYKITEKSQAVAFWCDPISGHATLYWYRQILGQGPELLVQFQDESVVDDSQLPKDRFSAERLKGVDSTLKIQPAELGDSAMYLCASSHSGVGHGHTFGSGTRLTVV.

The sample holds one count of this clonotype. At one of its ends the junction is not consistent with the germline gene, which may arise from a read error. The CDR3 bases are TGTGCCAGCAGTTTAACATTAGCGGGATACACAGATAAGCAGTATTTT. Translating gives CASSLTLAGYTDKQYF. The rearrangement joins TRBV5-6 to TRBJ2-3; 8 bases match TRBD2. This CDR3 region has 16 residues. Germline V gene sequence: CDR1 SGHDT, CDR2 YYEEEE.

DNA of the CDR3: TGCAGCGTTAGTCTAAGTGCTGGATACATCATATATTTT. It encodes CSVSLSAGYIIYF. The gene calls are TRBV29-1 and TRBJ1-3; D remains ambiguous. V lost 5 bases, J lost 12 bases, and 20 bases lay in between. Germline V lookup: CDR1 SQVTM, CDR2 ANQGSEA. The CDR3 contains 13 residues.

This chain uses TRBV18 with TRBJ1-1; no clear D. V lost 0 bases, J lost 0 bases, and 2 bases lay in between. CDR1 and CDR2 from the germline V gene are KGHSH and LQKENI. The CDR3 is 13 residues long. This CDR3 reads CASSPPMNTEAFF. CDR3 coding DNA: TGTGCCAGCTCACCACCTATGAACACTGAAGCTTTCTTT.

This clonotype is medium-sized (0.01 to 0.1%) in the sample. V is TRBV10-1 and J is TRBJ2-7; D remains unclear. Germline CDR1 and CDR2: WNHNN and SYGVQD (reference sequence). This CDR3 has 15 residues. Trimming cost V 0 bases and J 0 bases, with 9 bases left between them. The CDR3 spells CASSESEANSYEQYF. The CDR3 nucleotides read TGCGCCAGCAGTGAGTCTGAGGCTAACTCCTACGAGCAGTACTTC.

On this clonotype: A much larger clone lies one base from this, so it may be a read error. The J gene is TRBJ1-2, the V gene TRBV5-5, with D hard to call. The CDR3 is 15 amino acids. The germline V gene encodes CDR1 SGHKS and CDR2 YYEKEE (reference sequence). CDR3 bases: TGTGCCAGCAGCTTGGCCCCCGGCAGTGACTATGGCTACGCCTTC. Protein sequence: CASSLAPGSDYGYAF.

Points on this clonotype: At one boundary the junction diverges from the germline segment, which might be a read error. CDR3 nucleotide sequence: TGTGCCAGCACCCTTTGTGAAGATATGCAGTATTTT. Translating gives CASTLCEDMQYF. The gene calls are TRBV11-2 and TRBJ2-3; no firm D call. CDR3 length: 12 amino acids. Germline values: CDR1 SGHAT, CDR2 FQNNGV.

The rearrangement uses TRBV29-1 and TRBJ2-3; perhaps TRBD1 as D (6 bases). Germline V gene sequence: CDR1 SQVTM, CDR2 ANQGSEA. CDR3 length: 14 residues. V shed 8 bases and J shed 0 bases, with 15 bases lying between them. CDR3 amino acids: CSIGLGASTDTQYF. The CDR3, as DNA: TGCAGCATTGGACTGGGGGCTAGCACAGATACGCAGTATTTT.